This record covers a single T cell receptor (beta chain). In this sample, this clonotype turned up many times. Its antigen remains unidentified. Per-nucleotide qualities are absent, and no much larger clonotype sits a single base away. This sample was taken from a study of prognosis after radiotherapy for stage I lung cancer (dated by TCRdb to the early 2020s). Study-level background: Over 15 stage I NSCLC patients were enrolled in Nanjing, China, between 2018 and January 2019. Roughly five patients had oligometastatic NSCLC after their primary tumor was surgically resected, and 14 to 15 patients had newly diagnosed primary stage I lung tumors. All patients were considered medically inoperable, owing to comorbidities in around twelve and refusal of surgery in over 5. The cohort was made up of about 13 men and more than 5 women, with a median age of approximately 74 years and an age range of roughly 53 to 95 years. Tumor histology was squamous cell carcinoma in seven or eight patients and adenocarcinoma in around 12. SBRT was given in 3 to 5 fractions with a biologically effective dose of at least 100 Gy, using image-guided IMRT or VMAT. In every patient, SBRT was given without any concurrent therapy. Distant metastases were developed by four of the 19 patients after SBRT, at a median of roughly 7 months, whereas no significant progression was observed in the other 15 patients. Peripheral blood TCR beta repertoires were profiled in stage I NSCLC patients before and after stereotactic body radiotherapy, and the study then linked these repertoires to distant failure. A total of approximately 40 blood samples from roughly 20 patients were sequenced, with one sample obtained before and one obtained after SBRT for each patient. Study-wide conclusions, independent of this receptor: All reported P values were unadjusted for multiple comparisons. After SBRT, the number of unique TCR clones decreased (median about 9,900 before versus 6,500 to 7,500 after; Wilcoxon paired P=0.011). Post-SBRT Shannon entropy and its change from baseline were lower in patients who developed distant metastases; baseline Shannon entropy was not associated with metastases. The small cohort and short follow-up limited the study, so independent validation of the findings is needed. No determination of tumor specificity was made for expanded TCR clones. TRBV and TRBJ usage frequencies reportedly differed by metastasis status, in two V genes at baseline and in roughly 9 V and two J genes after SBRT.

A history of other malignancies or of prior chemotherapy or radiotherapy was absent in all patients, and node-negative disease was shown on CT and PET/CT in all patients. At each of the two time points, 5.5 to 6 milliliters of peripheral venous blood were collected into EDTA tubes. Ficoll-Paque Plus density-gradient centrifugation was used to isolate PBMCs. Samples were stored at -80°C immediately after collection until analysis. Two rounds of multiplex PCR were used to amplify the TCR beta CDR3 region from genomic DNA. The first PCR round used primers specific to each TRBV and TRBJ gene, with sequences filed in Chinese patent CN105087789A. Universal primers were used in the second PCR round. The Roche High Pure PCR Template Preparation Kit was used to extract genomic DNA from the frozen PBMCs. Paired-end sequencing with 151 bp reads was performed on the libraries using an Illumina HiSeq 3000. The source study handled its data this way. Raw reads lacking the multiplex PCR primer sequences were removed with CutAdapt. High-quality paired reads were merged into contigs with PEAR. By alignment to reference sequences, MiXCR assigned TRB V, D and J gene segments to each contig. CDR3 sequences were clustered by base quality and sequence similarity to remove sequencing errors. Diversity was measured as Shannon entropy normalized by the natural log of productive TCR sequence number. To get clonality, Shannon entropy was divided by the natural log of the number of unique clonotypes, and that result was subtracted from one. Using the Youden index from ROC curves, the researchers picked the repertoire-metric cut-offs for progression-free survival, and all analyses were carried out in R 3.5.3. TCRdb reworked the public reads: Q25 trimming with fastp, MiXCR clone assembly, productive beta chains retained. Under each unique CDR3 protein, matching rows form one entry showing the most common genes and DNA. The V and J calls reflect TCRdb's pipeline rather than the authors' work. In all, the sample holds 15,000 to 20,000 distinct CDR3 sequences, and 29% of those were seen once. The ten largest clonotypes hold roughly a third of the sample.

CDR1 and CDR2 are drawn from the germline V gene (reference sequence): SEHNR, FQNEAQ. V is trimmed back by 3 bases and J by 3 bases, and the junction contains 5 bases that no gene match accounts for. Measured from the cysteine to the phenylalanine, the CDR3 is 15 residues long. The kept DNA is CDR3 alone, 45 bases in frame from the first base. Sequenced material: PBMCs, taken before or after stereotactic body radiation therapy (not recorded which). The chain joins TRBV7-9 to TRBJ2-5; the junction holds 9 bases that match TRBD2. This TCR was recovered from a donor of 50 years or more with non-small cell lung cancer. The CDR3 protein sequence reads: CASSFGGRAEETQYF. The sequence in DNA is TGTGCCAGCAGCTTTGGCGGGAGGGCCGAAGAGACCCAGTACTTC.